These T cell receptor beta chains were read from a single sample in a study of monozygotic twins with inflammatory bowel disease. TCRdb reworked the 5' RACE reads into one entry per CDR3 protein, no DNA. This sample's table has about 380,000 distinct CDR3 sequences. Sequencing input: blood. The source is a human donor with ulcerative colitis or Crohn's disease, or a healthy co-twin of an affected twin (not recorded which). CDR3s include the opening cysteine and the closing phenylalanine or tryptophan.

CDR3aa: CASSNRDRASTDTQYF; v_gene: TRBV12-3/TRBV12-4; j_gene: TRBJ2-3; len: 16
CDR3aa: CSVEGVLGGTDTQYF; v_gene: TRBV29-1; j_gene: TRBJ2-3; len: 15
CDR3aa: CASSSNMNTGELFF; v_gene: TRBV5-1; j_gene: TRBJ2-2; len: 14
CDR3aa: CASSFDDYEQYF; v_gene: TRBV7-9; j_gene: TRBJ2-7; len: 12
CDR3aa: CSVGDRGREVYEQYF; v_gene: TRBV29-1; j_gene: TRBJ2-7; len: 15
CDR3aa: CASSYLVGGGHEQYF; v_gene: TRBV6-5; j_gene: TRBJ2-7; len: 15
CDR3aa: CASSSIYGYTF; v_gene: TRBV13; j_gene: TRBJ1-2; len: 11
CDR3aa: CASSDSSGSNLGADTQYF; v_gene: TRBV6-4; j_gene: TRBJ2-3; len: 18
CDR3aa: CASSLIGSGPLYEQYF; v_gene: TRBV7-9; j_gene: TRBJ2-7; len: 16
CDR3aa: CASSRQGTEKLFF; v_gene: TRBV5-1; j_gene: TRBJ1-4; len: 13
CDR3aa: CSADHRGQNTGELFF; v_gene: TRBV20-1; j_gene: TRBJ2-2; len: 15